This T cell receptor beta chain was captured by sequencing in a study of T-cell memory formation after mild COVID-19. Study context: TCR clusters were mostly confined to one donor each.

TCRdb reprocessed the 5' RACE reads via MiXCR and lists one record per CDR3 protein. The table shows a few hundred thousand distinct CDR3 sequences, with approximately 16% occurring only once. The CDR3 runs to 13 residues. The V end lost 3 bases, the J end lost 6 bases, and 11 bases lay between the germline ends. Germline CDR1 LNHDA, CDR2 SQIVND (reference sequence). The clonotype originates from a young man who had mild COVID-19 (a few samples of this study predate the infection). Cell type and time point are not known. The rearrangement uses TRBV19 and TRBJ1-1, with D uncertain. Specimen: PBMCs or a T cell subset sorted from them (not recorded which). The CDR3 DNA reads TGTGCCAGTAGTATTTCGTTATGGGCTGAAGCTTTCTTT. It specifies CASSISLWAEAFF.